One T cell receptor (beta chain) is described in this entry. Possible read error: a much larger clone is one base away. The sample belongs to a study of early T cells in non-severe SARS-CoV-2 infection. The germline CDR1 and CDR2 sequences are MDHEN and SYDVKM. The CDR3 consists of 12 residues. TCRdb itself ran the 5' RACE reads through MiXCR, one entry per CDR3 protein. The table shows 66,000 or so distinct CDR3 sequences, with less than 15% occurring only once. The clonotype originates from an adult who was a healthcare worker with PCR-confirmed SARS-CoV-2 infection or an uninfected control (not recorded which). Sample: whole blood. The chain joins TRBV28 to TRBJ1-5; D is unclear. CDR3 residues: CASSSRSLPKHF. CDR3 sequence (DNA): TGTGCCAGCAGTTCCCGATCGTTGCCCAAGCATTTT.